The 29 T cell receptor beta chains presented below share a single source sample, sequenced in a study of blood T cells in healthy people across ages. The second PCR ran roughly 6 to 11 cycles with a sample-barcoded 5' primer and J-beta primers. Each CDR3 protein is one row after TCRdb ran MiXCR on the 5' RACE reads. The sample has about 280,000 distinct CDR3 sequences, 25% to 30% seen once; the top ten hold approximately 28%. The sample consisted of blood. The receptors come from a woman in her seventies in good health.

The gene calls are TRBV3-1 and TRBJ1-6; 9 bases are a match to TRBD1. Looked up from germline, CDR1 is LGHDT and CDR2 is YNNKEL (reference sequence). This CDR3 region has 15 residues. V shed 3 bases, J shed 9 bases, and the junction held 6 bases outside the gene matches. The CDR3 nucleotides read TGTGCCAGCAGCCATCGGACAGGGGTAGTTTCACCCCTCCACTTT. Residues: CASSHRTGVVSPLHF.

Many counts were recorded for this clonotype. The chain is built from TRBV29-1 and TRBJ2-7; TRBD1 matches 11 bases. V lost 4 bases and J lost 6; bases outside the gene matches: 2. Germline V lookup: CDR1 SQVTM, CDR2 ANQGSEA. The CDR3 covers 12 residues. CDR3 sequence reads: CSVGDRGIEQYF. CDR3 nucleotide sequence: TGCAGCGTTGGGGACAGGGGGATCGAGCAGTACTTC.

This clonotype was observed a handful of times. The chain uses TRBV7-3 and TRBJ2-1; the match to TRBD2 covers 14 bases. Germline V CDR1 and CDR2: SGHTA, FQGTGA. The length of the CDR3 is 16 residues. Germline trimming cut 5 bases from V and 5 bases from J; bases unmatched to any gene: 5. CDR3 nucleotides: TGTGCCAGCAGCCCGAGACTAGCGGGAGGGAACAATGAGCAGTTCTTC. Its translation is CASSPRLAGGNNEQFF.

The chain is built from TRBV20-1 and TRBJ2-2; TRBD2 aligns across 12 bases. Germline CDR1 DFQATT, CDR2 SNEGSKA (reference sequence). V was pared by 3 bases and J by 4 bases, with 6 bases of the junction left unmatched. The CDR3 is made up of 16 amino acids. The CDR3 nucleotides are TGCAGTGCTAGTACGACTAGCGGGGGAATCACCGGGGAGCTGTTTTTT. Protein product: CSASTTSGGITGELFF.

This sequence joins TRBV20-1 and TRBJ2-5, with 14 nucleotides matching TRBD2. Germline assignment: CDR1 DFQATT and CDR2 SNEGSKA (reference sequence). Germline trimming cut 5 bases from V and 11 bases from J; bases unmatched to any gene: 13. The CDR3 spans 15 residues. As DNA, the CDR3 is TGCAGTGCTGGCGGGACTAGCGGGAGACGATGGGAGCAGTACTTC. Its translation: CSAGGTSGRRWEQYF.

The chain is built from TRBV24-1 and TRBJ2-5, with TRBD1 matching over 9 bases. With 4 bases clipped from V and 5 bases from J, the junction kept 7 bases outside the gene matches. The CDR3 loop spans 15 amino acids. CDR1 is KGHDR, CDR2 SFDVKD, per germline. The CDR3 DNA sequence: TGTGCCACCAGTGAATCAACAGGGGGCAAGGAGACCCAGTACTTC. Its protein product is CATSESTGGKETQYF.

The chain is built from TRBV5-1 and TRBJ2-5; D is perhaps TRBD2 (5 bases). The CDR3 totals 14 residues. CDR1 is SGHRS and CDR2 is YFSETQ in the germline V gene. Trimming removed 0 bases at V and 4 bases at J, with 10 bases between. Written as DNA, the CDR3 is TGCGCCAGCAGCTTGGAAGGTAGCGTAGAGACCCAGTACTTC. Its translation: CASSLEGSVETQYF. Supplemented by reference TRBV5-1 and TRBJ2-5, the full variable domain reads KAGVTQTPRYLIKTRGQQVTLSCSPISGHRSVSWYQQTPGQGLQFLFEYFSETQRNKGNFPGRFSGRQFSNSRSEMNVSTLELGDSALYLCASSLEGSVETQYFGPGTRLLVL.

Ten or more counts support this clonotype. The J gene is TRBJ2-1, the V gene TRBV20-1, with 11 bases aligning to TRBD2. Trimming cost V 7 bases and J 10 bases; bases outside gene matches: 9. CDR3 length: 13 amino acids. The V gene's germline CDR1 is DFQATT and CDR2 SNEGSKA (reference sequence). The CDR3 reads CSVGLAAQTEQFF. The CDR3 DNA follows: TGCAGTGTGGGACTAGCGGCCCAAACCGAGCAGTTCTTC.

This chain links TRBV20-1 with TRBJ1-5, with TRBD1 as a possible D gene (6 bases). The CDR3 sequence is 14 residues long. The germline V gene encodes CDR1 DFQATT and CDR2 SNEGSKA (reference sequence). The ends were cut back, 5 bases at V and 6 bases at J, with 17 bases in the middle. The CDR3: CSAGPQGGFQPQHF. The CDR3, as DNA: TGCAGTGCTGGCCCACAGGGAGGGTTTCAGCCCCAGCATTTT.

The table lists this clonotype with many counts. This chain uses TRBV20-1 with TRBJ1-4, with D possibly TRBD1 on 6 matching bases. CDR1 DFQATT and CDR2 SNEGSKA come from the germline V gene (reference sequence). The ends were cut back, 0 bases at V and 7 bases at J, with 18 bases in the middle. The CDR3 totals 16 residues. The CDR3 DNA follows: TGCAGTGCTAGAGATGCCTTCAAACAGGGTGGTGAAAAACTGTTTTTT. Its protein is CSARDAFKQGGEKLFF.

The CDR3 here is CASRAASTDTQYF. The CDR3 DNA follows: TGTGCCAGCAGAGCCGCTAGCACAGATACGCAGTATTTT. The chain couples TRBV9 to TRBJ2-3; no firm D call. The CDR3 totals 13 residues. Trimming removed 5 bases at V and 0 bases at J, with 7 bases between. Germline CDR1 reads SGDLS; CDR2 reads YYNGEE.

The rearrangement links TRBV6-2 or TRBV6-3 to TRBJ1-2; 7 positions match TRBD1. Looked up from germline, CDR1 is MNHEY and CDR2 is SVGEGT. The V gene end was trimmed by 6 bases and the J gene end by 6 bases; junction bases not matched to a gene: 1. CDR3 length equals 11 residues. CDR3 region: CASSQGDGYTF. DNA of the CDR3: TGTGCCAGCAGCCAGGGGGATGGCTACACCTTC.

The V and J genes are TRBV7-9 and TRBJ2-2, with no clear D. Germline CDR1 and CDR2: SEHNR and FQNEAQ (reference sequence). This CDR3 has 13 amino acids. V was shortened by 5 bases and J by 1 base, with 5 bases between the two germline ends. This CDR3 is CASSLRNTGELFF. Here the CDR3 DNA reads TGTGCCAGCAGCCTTAGGAACACCGGGGAGCTGTTTTTT.

V and J are TRBV6-2 or TRBV6-3 and TRBJ2-1; D is perhaps TRBD1 (5 bases). The DNA end is more similar to TRBJ2-7, so the J call may be wrong. CDR3 size: 15 residues. CDR1 and CDR2 (germline): MNHEY, SVGEGT. CDR3 DNA sequence: TGTGCCAGCTCGCCGAGCAGGGTAAGCTCCTACGAGCAGTACTTC. It yields the protein CASSPSRVSSYEQYF.

This clonotype was seen only a few times. V and J are TRBV10-3 and TRBJ2-3, with D possibly TRBD1 on 6 matching bases. This CDR3 spans 14 amino acids. Looked up from germline, CDR1 is ENHRY and CDR2 is SYGVKD. Trimming removed 4 bases at V and 4 bases at J, with 12 bases between. The CDR3 is CAISGSTGSDTQYF. The CDR3 coding sequence is TGTGCCATCAGTGGCTCAACAGGGTCAGATACGCAGTATTTT.

The chain uses TRBV12-3 or TRBV12-4 and TRBJ2-7; D remains ambiguous. Trimming cost V 7 bases and J 0 bases, with 19 bases left between them. The CDR3 consists of 16 residues. The CDR3 protein is CASTIQAAFRSYEQYF. In DNA, the CDR3 is TGTGCCAGCACCATTCAGGCGGCCTTCCGCTCCTACGAGCAGTACTTC.

This clonotype was seen just once. This chain connects TRBV4-1 to TRBJ1-4; D is unresolved. V dropped 1 base and J dropped 7 bases, with 13 bases sitting between them. Germline CDR1 MGHRA, CDR2 YSYEKL. The CDR3 loop spans 15 amino acids. The DNA of the CDR3 is TGCGCCAGCAGCCAAGGAGGAAACAGTTTTGAAAAACTGTTTTTT. This translates into CASSQGGNSFEKLFF.

A few counts support this clonotype. The chain has TRBV5-1 and TRBJ1-1; maybe TRBD1 (6 bases). This CDR3 spans 14 amino acids. V gave up 0 bases and J gave up 6 bases, with 12 bases separating them. The germline CDR1 and CDR2 sequences are SGHRS and YFSETQ. The CDR3 DNA follows: TGCGCCAGCAGCTTGGGGCAGGGGACCGCTGAAGCTTTCTTT. Translated: CASSLGQGTAEAFF.

V is TRBV6-1 and J is TRBJ2-2, with D possibly being TRBD1 (6 bases). The CDR3 totals 12 residues. The germline V gene has CDR1 MNHNS and CDR2 SASEGT. The V and J ends lost 6 bases and 8 bases respectively, with 10 bases between them. In DNA form, the CDR3 reads TGTGCCAGCAGCAAGGGGGTGGGGGAGCTGTTTTTT. It codes for CASSKGVGELFF.

This clonotype has just one count. The J gene is TRBJ2-7, the V gene TRBV20-1, with no clear D. This CDR3 is 13 amino acids long. The germline CDR1 and CDR2 sequences are DFQATT and SNEGSKA (reference sequence). V gave up 2 bases and J gave up 5 bases, with 13 bases separating them. The CDR3 sequence is CSARQAGDHEQYF. The CDR3 nucleotides are TGCAGTGCTAGACAAGCAGGAGACCACGAGCAGTACTTC.

This chain uses TRBV25-1 with TRBJ1-1; perhaps TRBD1 as D (6 bases). Germline CDR1 is MGHDK and CDR2 is SYGVNS. Trimming shortened V by 6 bases and J by 8 bases, and 16 bases separated the two germline ends. The CDR3 runs 13 residues. CDR3 sequence: CASRGAGTNEAFF. CDR3 sequence (DNA): TGTGCCAGCAGGGGGGCTGGGACTAACGAAGCTTTCTTT.

About this clonotype: At one end the junction does not follow the germline gene, possibly because of a read error. The chain employs TRBV7-7 and TRBJ2-5, with TRBD2 matching over 13 bases. The CDR3 runs to 15 residues. From germline, CDR1 is SSHAT and CDR2 FNYEAQ (reference sequence). In nucleotides, the CDR3 is TGTGCTAGCAGCCCGGGACTAGCGGGGCACGAGACCCAGTACTTC. It yields the protein CASSPGLAGHETQYF.

This clonotype was observed a few times. The chain joins TRBV20-1 to TRBJ2-1, with 9 bases that match TRBD2. V trimming: 3 bases; J trimming: 7 bases; junction bases outside the gene matches: 13. The CDR3 runs 16 residues. Per germline, CDR1 DFQATT and CDR2 SNEGSKA (reference sequence). The CDR3 DNA reads TGCAGTGCTAGCTCTAGCGGGGCCTCGGGGTTAAATGAGCAGTTCTTC. Encoded protein: CSASSSGASGLNEQFF.

There are many counts of this clonotype. The chain recombines TRBV24-1 with TRBJ2-3; tentatively, D is TRBD2 (6 bases). The ends were cut back, 2 bases at V and 2 bases at J, with 10 bases in the middle. This CDR3 comprises 15 residues. CDR1 and CDR2 from the germline V gene are KGHDR and SFDVKD. DNA for the CDR3: TGTGCCACCAGTGATTGGCGGGACTCCACAGATACGCAGTATTTT. Its protein product is CATSDWRDSTDTQYF.

This clonotype was seen only a few times. The V and J genes are TRBV7-2 and TRBJ2-1; TRBD1 matches at 7 bases. The CDR3 contains 16 residues. The V segment lost 5 bases and the J segment 2 bases; nucleotides outside the gene matches: 9. Germline-derived CDR1 and CDR2 are SGHTA and FQGNSA. The DNA of the CDR3 is TGTGCCAGCAGCGACCGGACAGGAACCCCCTACAATGAGCAGTTCTTC. Its protein product is CASSDRTGTPYNEQFF.

The chain recombines TRBV20-1 with TRBJ2-7, with TRBD1 matching over 7 bases. The CDR3 is 16 amino acids. The V and J ends lost 1 base and 6 bases, in that order; junction bases with no gene match: 15. Looked up from germline, CDR1 is DFQATT and CDR2 is SNEGSKA (reference sequence). CDR3 in amino acids: CSARVWGNDRVAEQYF. In DNA form, the CDR3 reads TGCAGTGCTAGAGTTTGGGGAAATGACAGGGTGGCCGAGCAGTACTTC.

With regard to this clonotype: Possible read error: a much larger clone is one base away. This sequence joins TRBV5-1 and TRBJ1-1, with D maybe TRBD1 (5 bases). The CDR3 consists of 14 residues. Looked up from germline, CDR1 is SGHRS and CDR2 is YFSETQ. The CDR3 loop is CASSYDSLNAEAFF. CDR3 nucleotides: TGCGCCAGCAGCTACGACAGCCTGAACGCTGAAGCTTTCTTT.

This clonotype was seen a few times. The chain carries TRBV9 and TRBJ2-7; D could derive from TRBD1 or TRBD2 (5 bases each). The CDR3 extends over 12 amino acids. V lost 3 bases and J lost 4, with 8 bases in between. Germline CDR1 and CDR2: SGDLS and YYNGEE. CDR3 protein: CASSGGGYEQYF. For the CDR3, the DNA is TGTGCCAGCAGCGGTGGGGGATACGAGCAGTACTTC.

Notes on this clonotype: This may arise from a read error, as a much more abundant clone is one base away. The V gene is TRBV5-1, the J gene TRBJ1-2; maybe TRBD1 (5 bases). This CDR3 is built from 16 residues. Germline CDR1 and CDR2: SGHRS and YFSETQ. This chain's CDR3 is CASGLTGEQIPGGYTF. CDR3 nucleotide sequence: TGCGCCAGCGGCTTGACGGGGGAGCAAATACCGGGGGGCTACACCTTC. Using reference TRBV5-1 and TRBJ1-2 for the parts outside the CDR3, the full variable domain is KAGVTQTPRYLIKTRGQQVTLSCSPISGHRSVSWYQQTPGQGLQFLFEYFSETQRNKGNFPGRFSGRQFSNSRSEMNVSTLELGDSALYLCASGLTGEQIPGGYTFGSGTRLTVV.